Listed below are T cell receptor beta chains from one sample, sequenced in a study of T cells after yellow fever vaccination. TCRdb reprocessed the 5' RACE reads via MiXCR and lists one record per CDR3 protein. The repertoire includes around 350,000 distinct CDR3 sequences, roughly 12% of them detected once, and less than 20% sits in the top ten. The source was PBMCs, collected on the day of the first yellow fever vaccination. These receptors all stem from a man between 18 and 29 years old who received the YFV17D yellow fever vaccine. CDR3s include the opening cysteine and the closing phenylalanine or tryptophan. The D gene is left open where the match is weak. Size is omitted from some rows. Given values are once, few, many or a class for expanded clones.

clone_size d_call j_call v_call cdr3_nt cdr3_aa
few TRBD1 TRBJ2-7 TRBV6-2/TRBV6-3 TGTGCCAGCAGCCAGGGACAGGGACTCTCCTACGAGCAGTACTTC CASSQGQGLSYEQYF
few - TRBJ1-1 TRBV9 TGTGCCAGCAGCGTAGGAGGAGAGAACACTGAAGCTTTCTTT CASSVGGENTEAFF
many - TRBJ1-5 TRBV7-2 TGTGCCAGCAGCTCGGACTACAATCAGCCCCAGCATTTT CASSSDYNQPQHF
few - TRBJ2-5 TRBV7-3 TGTGCCAGCAGCCAATCCGGACAGGCGGGACAAGAGACCCAGTACTTC CASSQSGQAGQETQYF
few TRBD1 TRBJ1-1 TRBV19 TGTGCCAGTAAGGACAGGGGAGAGACTGAAGCTTTCTTT CASKDRGETEAFF
many TRBD1 TRBJ2-5 TRBV4-3 TGCGCCAGCAGCCAAGATATGGGGACAGGGGCGCAGACCCAGTACTTC CASSQDMGTGAQTQYF
- - TRBJ2-3 TRBV18 TGTGCCAGCTCATTACCTCTAGCCGGCACAGATACGCAGTATTTT CASSLPLAGTDTQYF
- - TRBJ2-6 TRBV5-1 TGCGCCAGCAGCTTTATAGGCGCTGGGGCCAACGTCCTGACTTTC CASSFIGAGANVLTF
many - TRBJ2-3 TRBV5-6 TGTGCCAGCAGTGCTGCCGCGGATACGCAGTATTTT CASSAAADTQYF
- - TRBJ2-7 TRBV7-6 TGTGCCAGCAGCTGGAGGCGAGGGACAAACTACGAGCAGTACTTC CASSWRRGTNYEQYF
few TRBD2 TRBJ2-3 TRBV20-1 TGCAGTGTTATACCTCACAGCGGGGGGATCACAGATACGCAGTATTTT CSVIPHSGGITDTQYF
few TRBD2 TRBJ2-5 TRBV3-1 TGTGCCAGCAGCTCCGGGAGGCGGGGGGGTCGGGAGACCCAGTACTTC CASSSGRRGGRETQYF
few TRBD1 TRBJ1-1 TRBV20-1 TGCAGTGCGGGGACAGGGGAGCCTGAAGCTTTCTTT CSAGTGEPEAFF
few - TRBJ1-2 TRBV6-2/TRBV6-3 TGTGCCAGCAGTTCGGTACAAGCCCTTGGCTACACCTTC CASSSVQALGYTF
- TRBD1 TRBJ2-7 TRBV3-1 TGTGCCAGCAGCCAAGCAGGGGGTTTAGGGTACGAGCAGTACTTC CASSQAGGLGYEQYF
few - TRBJ2-7 TRBV5-5 TGTGCCAGCAGCTTTCGCGACGAGCAGTACTTC CASSFRDEQYF
few - TRBJ2-1 TRBV7-6 TGTGCCAGCAGCTTAGCCCCAGCGAACAATGAGCAGTTCTTC CASSLAPANNEQFF
- TRBD1 TRBJ1-2 TRBV20-1 TGCAGTGCTAGAGATCCAGGGGGGTATGGCTACACCTTC CSARDPGGYGYTF
many - TRBJ1-2 TRBV7-2 TGTGCCAGCAGCTTAGGGGTCAATGGCTACACCTTC CASSLGVNGYTF
many - TRBJ1-3 TRBV7-2 TGTGCCAGCAGCTCCCGCTGGGCGGGCAGCTCTGGAAACACCATATATTTT CASSSRWAGSSGNTIYF
- TRBD2 TRBJ2-3 TRBV20-1 TGCAGTGCTGGGACTAGTACAGATACGCAGTATTTT CSAGTSTDTQYF
- - TRBJ2-1 TRBV5-4 TGTGCCAGCAGCTTGAATGACGAGCAGTTCTTC CASSLNDEQFF
many TRBD1 TRBJ1-5 TRBV6-2/TRBV6-3 TGTGCCAGCAGTTACTCGTCGGGGCAGGGGGAAAGCAATCAGCCCCAGCATTTT CASSYSSGQGESNQPQHF
- - TRBJ1-3 TRBV10-3 TGTGCCATCAGCGGTCCACAACTCTCTGGAAACACCATATATTTT CAISGPQLSGNTIYF
- TRBD1 TRBJ1-6 TRBV12-3/TRBV12-4 TGTGCCAGCACTGGACAGGGTGCTTCACCCCTCCACTTT CASTGQGASPLHF
few TRBD1 TRBJ1-1 TRBV12-3/TRBV12-4 TGTGCCAGCAGTCCTTCCAGGGGGGGGAACACTGAAGCTTTCTTT CASSPSRGGNTEAFF
- - TRBJ2-6 TRBV12-3/TRBV12-4 TGTGCCAGCAGCCGAGGGTACGGGGCCAACGTCCTGACTTTC CASSRGYGANVLTF
- - TRBJ1-1 TRBV7-2 TGTGCCAGCAGCCCTAGAGCGAGGAACACTGAAGCTTTCTTT CASSPRARNTEAFF
- - TRBJ2-7 TRBV27 TGTGCCAGCAGTTTATCGCAGGTGTCGAGCTCCTACGAGCAGTACTTC CASSLSQVSSSYEQYF
- - TRBJ2-1 TRBV7-9 TGTGCCAGCAGCCCCCAGGACAGATGGAATGAGCAGTTCTTC CASSPQDRWNEQFF
- - TRBJ2-3 TRBV5-5 TGTGCCAGCAGCTTGGACCCAGGACGGGCAGATACGCAGTATTTT CASSLDPGRADTQYF
few TRBD1 TRBJ2-1 TRBV12-3/TRBV12-4 TGTGCCAGCACCTTTCGACAGGGTTCCTACAATGAGCAGTTCTTC CASTFRQGSYNEQFF
few TRBD1 TRBJ2-1 TRBV20-1 TGCAGTGCTAGGCGGGACAGGAGTACCATAGGCGTCGACAATGAGCAGTTCTTC CSARRDRSTIGVDNEQFF
- - TRBJ1-1 TRBV2 TGTGCCAGCAGTGAATTGGCAGGGAGGGCTTTCTTT CASSELAGRAFF
- TRBD2 TRBJ2-1 TRBV27 TGTGCCAGCAGTTTATACGGGGGGGGGCCCAACAATGAGCAGTTCTTC CASSLYGGGPNNEQFF
- - TRBJ2-1 TRBV5-1 TGCGCCAGCAGCTTGGGACCAACCTACAATGAGCAGTTCTTC CASSLGPTYNEQFF
few - TRBJ2-3 TRBV29-1 TGCAGCGTTGAAGAAGTGCAGGCCACAGATACGCAGTATTTT CSVEEVQATDTQYF
few - TRBJ1-5 TRBV6-1 TGTGCCAGCAGTGGACAGTCCTATCAGCCCCAGCATTTT CASSGQSYQPQHF
few - TRBJ2-7 TRBV21-1 TGTGCCAGCAGCTTCGGAGGGGCAGGGCCGCTCCTCTACGAGCAGTACTTC CASSFGGAGPLLYEQYF
- - TRBJ1-1 TRBV4-1 TGCGCCAGCAGCCAAGAAGGGGCAGAGATCTATGAAGCTTTCTTT CASSQEGAEIYEAFF
- - TRBJ1-2 TRBV27 TGTGCCAGCAGTTTAAGCGGGAACCACTATGGCTACACCTTC CASSLSGNHYGYTF
few TRBD1 TRBJ1-6 TRBV12-3/TRBV12-4 TGTGCCAGCAGCTTTGGACAGGGGGCCGGTTCACCCCTCCACTTT CASSFGQGAGSPLHF
many TRBD2 TRBJ2-1 TRBV9 TGTGCCAGCAGCCTTAGCGGGGGTCCCTACAATGAGCAGTTCTTC CASSLSGGPYNEQFF
many - TRBJ2-2 TRBV5-1 TGCGCCAGCAGCTCCTCCGACAGCGCGAACACCGGGGAGCTGTTTTTT CASSSSDSANTGELFF
few TRBD1 TRBJ1-3 TRBV12-3/TRBV12-4 TGTGCCAGCAGTTCTACAGGGGCCTCTGGAAACACCATATATTTT CASSSTGASGNTIYF
- - TRBJ1-1 TRBV5-1 TGCGCCAGCAGCTTGGAGAGTAAAATGAACACTGAAGCTTTCTTT CASSLESKMNTEAFF
once TRBD1 TRBJ2-4 TRBV11-1 TGTGCAAGCAGGGCCAGGGGGCTGGCCAAAAACATTCAGTACTTC CASRARGLAKNIQYF
- TRBD2 TRBJ2-3 TRBV4-3 TGCGCCAGCAGCCAAGGGGGCGGGGGGGCAGATACGCAGTATTTT CASSQGGGGADTQYF
- - TRBJ2-1 TRBV6-2/TRBV6-3 TGTGCCAGCAGTCGCCGATCCTACAATGAGCAGTTCTTC CASSRRSYNEQFF
many TRBD1 TRBJ2-3 TRBV7-7 TGTGCTAGCAGCACCGGGACAGGGTTGTATTTT CASSTGTGLYF
- - TRBJ2-6 TRBV5-4 TGTGCCAGCAGCCCCGTGGTTGGGGCCAACGTCCTGACTTTC CASSPVVGANVLTF
few TRBD2 TRBJ2-1 TRBV5-1 TGCGCCAGCAGCTCTCGGACTAGCGGGGGTTATAATGAGCAGTTCTTC CASSSRTSGGYNEQFF
- TRBD2 TRBJ2-5 TRBV6-1 TGTGCCAGCGGCCTCTCGGGGGGGGGGCAGACCCAGTACTTC CASGLSGGGQTQYF